The 21 T cell receptor beta chains listed next were all sequenced from one sample in a study of T cells in women clearing cervical HPV infection. The table came from immunoSEQ multiplex PCR; TCRdb's copy has only in-frame clones and leaves some out. The listing contains more than 30,000 clones. What was sequenced was blood buffy coat. The receptors here all came from a woman aged 18 to 75 with a cervical HPV16 infection that either progressed to CIN3+ or cleared (not recorded which).

About this clone itself: The read ends 3 residues early relative to the CDR3; the germline J gene fills the gap. The rearrangement joins TRBV30 to TRBJ2-3; TRBD1 agrees at 9 bases. The germline gives CDR1 GTSNPN, CDR2 SVGIG (reference sequence). The CDR3 is made up of 13 amino acids. CDR3 bases read: TGTGCCTTGGGGGGACAGGGCAGCCAGCCG. Its translation: CALGGQGSQP. The whole CDR3 sequence reads CALGGQGSQPQYF.

CDR3 amino acids: CASSLAGGGGDYTF. CDR3 DNA, as far as it was read: TGTGCCAGCAGCTTAGCCGGGGGGGGAGGCGAC. The rearrangement joins TRBV7-9 to TRBJ1-2, with D perhaps TRBD1 (5 bases). The read terminates 3 residues before the CDR3 end, so the remaining end is supplied by the germline J gene. The CDR3 is made up of 14 amino acids. Germline CDR1 SEHNR, CDR2 FQNEAQ (reference sequence).

On this clone itself: The CDR3 is cut off 3 residues early in the read; its end comes from the germline J gene. The chain recombines TRBV18 with TRBJ1-4; a weak D match, TRBD1 (5 bases). CDR1 is KGHSH and CDR2 is LQKENI in the germline V gene. This CDR3 spans 16 amino acids. CDR3 DNA (partial): TGTGCCAGCTCAGCGCGACCGGGACTCGATAATTCACCA. Its translation: CASSARPGLDNSP. The full CDR3 sequence reads CASSARPGLDNSPLFF.

In regard to this clone: The read ends 3 residues shy of where the CDR3 ends; the end is completed using the germline J gene. The rearrangement uses TRBV19 and TRBJ1-2; D gene ambiguous. The CDR3 is 11 residues long. Germline CDR1 LNHDA, CDR2 SQIVND (reference sequence). The covered CDR3 bases are TGTGCCAGTAGTATAGAACAAGGC. This codes for CASSIEQG. The CDR3 in full is CASSIEQGYTF.

In the case of this clone: The CDR3 end is not reached by the read, which stops 3 residues before it; the germline J gene fills it in. This chain connects TRBV7-2 to TRBJ1-1, with D tentatively TRBD1 (5 bases). CDR1 is SGHTA, CDR2 FQGNSA, per germline. With 6 bases removed from V and 7 bases from J, the gap between germline ends came to 18 bases. The length of the CDR3 is 14 residues. Incomplete CDR3 DNA: TGTGCCAGCAGACGGGCTTGGGGGGGAGATGAA. It yields the protein CASRRAWGGDE. The whole CDR3 sequence is CASRRAWGGDEAFF.

To note about this clone: With the read ending 3 residues before the CDR3 end, the germline J gene is used to fill in that end. The V gene is TRBV5-1, the J gene TRBJ1-1; possibly TRBD1 for D (5 bases). The CDR3 contains 13 residues. Germline lookup yields CDR1 SGHRS and CDR2 YFSETQ. Trimming cost V 2 bases and J 0 bases, with 5 bases left between them. The CDR3 DNA, read in part, is TGCGCCAGCAGCTTCAGGGTGAACACTGAA. It translates to CASSFRVNTE. The CDR3 as a whole reads CASSFRVNTEAFF.

A word on this clone: The CDR3 goes on 3 residues after the read ends, and that part is filled in from the germline J gene. The chain has TRBV19 and TRBJ1-1; 7 bases map to TRBD1. With V trimmed by 5 bases and J by 0 bases, 6 bases remained unmatched. Per the germline V gene, CDR1 is LNHDA and CDR2 is SQIVND (reference sequence). The CDR3 length is 15 residues. Incomplete CDR3 DNA: TGTGCCAGTAGTCAGGGGGTGTATGTGAACACTGAA. Protein sequence: CASSQGVYVNTE. The whole CDR3 protein is CASSQGVYVNTEAFF.

On this clone: The DNA ends 3 residues before the CDR3 does, and the rest of the CDR3 is filled in from the germline J gene. This chain uses TRBV6-2 or TRBV6-3 with TRBJ2-7; D might be TRBD2 (6 bases). The V end was cut by 2 bases, the J end by 3 bases, with 14 bases between. The CDR3 spans 15 residues. Germline CDR1 MNHEY, CDR2 SVGEGT. The CDR3 sequence is CASSYRASDRYEQYF. The covered CDR3 bases are TGTGCCAGCAGTTACAGGGCTAGCGATCGCTACGAG.

On this clone itself: The read terminates 3 residues ahead of where the CDR3 ends, so the germline J gene completes it. The chain recombines TRBV2 with TRBJ1-5; 9 bases fit TRBD1. CDR1 and CDR2 from the germline V gene are SNHLY and FYNNEI. The V gene end was trimmed by 5 bases and the J gene end by 6 bases; junction bases not matched to a gene: 8. This CDR3 contains 15 residues. The CDR3 loop is CASSTQGAGIQPQHF. The DNA read from the CDR3 is TGTGCCAGCAGTACACAGGGGGCAGGTATTCAGCCC.

With regard to this clone: The DNA ends 3 residues before the CDR3 does, and the rest of the CDR3 is filled in from the germline J gene. The J gene is TRBJ2-7, the V gene TRBV18; no clear D gene. Trimming removed 1 base from V and 6 bases from J, with 7 bases in between. The CDR3 loop spans 12 amino acids. Per the germline V gene, CDR1 is KGHSH and CDR2 is LQKENI. Partial CDR3 DNA: TGTGCCAGCTCACCACGGCGGAGCGAG. This codes for CASSPRRSE. The full CDR3 reads CASSPRRSEQYF. Looking up the rest from reference TRBV18 and TRBJ2-7 gives the full variable domain: NAGVMQNPRHLVRRRGQEARLRCSPMKGHSHVYWYRQLPEEGLKFMVYLQKENIIDESGMPKERFSAEFPKEGPSILRIQQVVRGDSAAYFCASSPRRSEQYFGPGTRLTVT.

As to this clone: Compared with germline, one end of the junction differs, possibly owing to a read error. Read data end 3 residues before the CDR3 end; the end is taken from the germline J gene. Other DNA sequences in the same sample also yield this CDR3. V usage is TRBV30 and J usage is TRBJ1-3; tentatively, D is TRBD1 (6 bases). CDR3 length: 15 amino acids. Per the germline V gene, CDR1 is GTSNPN and CDR2 is SVGIG (reference sequence). CDR3 DNA, as far as it was read: TGTGCCTGGAGCTGGACAGCCGGTGATGGAAACACA. It yields the protein CAWSWTAGDGNT. The whole CDR3 sequence is CAWSWTAGDGNTIYF. Based on the CDR3 plus reference TRBV30 and TRBJ1-3, the full variable domain is SQTIHQWPATLVQPVGSPLSLECTVEGTSNPNLYWYRQAAGRGLQLLFYSVGIGQISSEVPQNLSASRPQDRQFILSSKKLLLSDSGFYLCAWSWTAGDGNTIYFGEGSWLTVV.

A remark on this clone: The CDR3 end lies 3 residues beyond the end of the read and is filled in from the germline J gene. This sequence joins TRBV7-3 and TRBJ2-2; TRBD1 aligns across 7 bases. Losses at the gene ends were 2 bases for V and 2 bases for J; bases not matched to a gene: 2. Germline CDR1 reads SGHTA; CDR2 reads FQGTGA. The length of the CDR3 is 15 residues. The chain's CDR3 is CASSLDRDNTGELFF. The sequenced CDR3 bases are TGTGCCAGCAGCTTAGACAGGGATAACACCGGGGAG.

Worth noting for this clone: The read ends 3 residues before the CDR3 terminus; that terminus is restored from the germline J gene. The V and J genes are TRBV5-1 and TRBJ2-2, with TRBD2 identical over 8 bases. The trim removed 1 base at V and 2 bases at J, leaving 10 bases unmatched. The length of the CDR3 is 18 residues. In germline, CDR1 is SGHRS, CDR2 YFSETQ. CDR3 bases read: TGCGCCAGCAGCTTGTTTGCGGGGGGCCATCAAAACACCGGGGAG. Residues: CASSLFAGGHQNTGE. The complete CDR3 sequence is CASSLFAGGHQNTGELFF.

As concerns this clone: One end of the junction varies from germline; a read error may be responsible. Read data end 3 residues before the CDR3 end; the end is taken from the germline J gene. This sample includes further DNA sequences coding for the same CDR3. This chain joins TRBV7-2 and TRBJ1-3; D unclear. Per the germline V gene, CDR1 is SGHTA and CDR2 is FQGNSA. CDR3 length equals 14 residues. The part of the CDR3 DNA that was read is TGTGCCAGCAGCCCAGCGGTCCTCGGAAACACG. Translating gives CASSPAVLGNT. The whole CDR3 region reads CASSPAVLGNTIYF.

On this clone itself: The read ends 3 residues shy of where the CDR3 ends; the end is completed using the germline J gene. The J gene is TRBJ2-5, the V gene TRBV20-1, with TRBD2 matching over 14 bases. The CDR3 consists of 16 residues. V shed 6 bases, J shed 5 bases, and the junction held 11 bases outside the gene matches. Germline lookup yields CDR1 DFQATT and CDR2 SNEGSKA (reference sequence). This chain's CDR3 is CSATGTSGGQRETQYF. The CDR3 DNA, read in part, is TGCAGTGCAACCGGGACTAGCGGGGGACAGAGGGAGACC.

On this clone: Read coverage stops 3 residues before the CDR3 terminus; the germline J gene supplies the remainder. This chain connects TRBV18 to TRBJ2-1; 14 bases map to TRBD2. The CDR3 extends over 16 amino acids. The trim removed 6 bases at V and 5 bases at J, leaving 6 bases unmatched. Germline values: CDR1 KGHSH, CDR2 LQKENI. CDR3 amino acids: CASSRGLAGGDNEQFF. CDR3 DNA, as far as it was read: TGTGCCAGCTCTCGAGGACTAGCGGGGGGTGACAATGAG.

About this clone: The read ends 3 residues shy of where the CDR3 ends; the end is completed using the germline J gene. J is TRBJ1-1 and V is TRBV7-9; the D is unclear. V lost 2 bases and J 3 bases, leaving 10 bases between the germline ends. CDR1 and CDR2 (germline): SEHNR, FQNEAQ (reference sequence). This CDR3 spans 14 amino acids. The CDR3 is CASSLQEVHTEAFF. The DNA read from the CDR3 is TGTGCCAGCAGCTTACAAGAGGTGCACACTGAA.

As concerns this clone: The observed sequence ends 3 residues before the CDR3 terminus, with the missing tail filled in from the germline J gene. The genes are TRBV7-3 and TRBJ2-7; TRBD2 aligns across 8 bases. CDR3 length: 13 amino acids. The ends lost 8 bases at V and 6 bases at J; junction bases unmatched: 9. Germline CDR1 reads SGHTA; CDR2 reads FQGTGA. The CDR3 DNA, read in part, is TGTGCCAGCGGTAGCGGGGCTGGGCTCGAG. As protein: CASGSGAGLE. The entire CDR3 reads CASGSGAGLEQYF.

The sequenced CDR3 bases are TGTGCCAGCAGTGGACAGCCCTCAAATGAAAAA. Its translation: CASSGQPSNEK. The entire CDR3 protein is CASSGQPSNEKLFF. This chain uses TRBV6-1 with TRBJ1-4, with a weak D call TRBD1 (5 bases). Read sequence stops 3 residues before the CDR3 end, and the germline J gene provides the missing end. V lost 4 bases and J 5 bases, leaving 11 bases between the germline ends. CDR3 length: 14 amino acids. CDR1 is MNHNS, CDR2 SASEGT, per germline.

Turning to this clone: Read coverage stops 3 residues before the CDR3 terminus; the germline J gene supplies the remainder. The chain uses TRBV6-1 and TRBJ2-1; the match to TRBD2 covers 10 bases. CDR1 is MNHNS and CDR2 is SASEGT in the germline V gene. CDR3 length equals 14 residues. V lost 3 bases and J lost 6; bases outside the gene matches: 2. The CDR3 loop is CASSEGLASNEQFF. CDR3 DNA (partial): TGTGCCAGCAGTGAGGGACTAGCGTCCAATGAG.

The covered CDR3 bases are TGCAGTGCTCGAATCTTCGGGACAGCTAATTCACCC. Protein: CSARIFGTANSP. The entire CDR3 protein is CSARIFGTANSPLHF. The chain links TRBV20-1 to TRBJ1-6; 7 bases are a match to TRBD1. The read falls 3 residues short of the CDR3 end, and the missing part is taken from the germline J gene. Trimming took 5 bases from V and 6 from J; bases not matched to a gene: 10. Germline V CDR1 and CDR2: DFQATT, SNEGSKA (reference sequence). The CDR3 has 15 amino acids.